This TCR beta chain was retrieved from a study of cytotoxic CD8 clonotypes in ibrutinib-treated CLL. Overall study: Fewer than 13 relapsed/refractory, roughly 15 treatment-naive; around 18 IGHV unmutated.

Sequencing used immunoSEQ multiplex PCR; TCRdb keeps in-frame clones, though not all of them. Among about 140,000 clones listed, about 84% were seen once. As concerns this clone: Antigen: not known.

The CDR3 runs 13 residues. V was pared by 6 bases and J by 6 bases, with 16 bases between. Germline V gene data show CDR1 as SGHRS and CDR2 as YFSETQ. Overall study findings and caveats: Upon ibrutinib response clonality rose, and upon progression it fell back toward baseline.

This chain joins TRBV5-1 and TRBJ2-7; tentative D call: TRBD2 (5 bases). The source was PBMCs, collected after 36 months of ibrutinib treatment. The TCR was taken from a human donor with chronic lymphocytic leukemia. The CDR3 sequence is CASTPRGRAEQYF. As DNA, the CDR3 is TGCGCCAGCACCCCCCGGGGTCGCGCCGAGCAGTACTTC.